Each of the 3 T cell receptor beta chains below was sequenced from the same sample in a study of shared clonotypes between healthy human individuals. Clones were read by immunoSEQ multiplex PCR, and TCRdb kept only the in-frame ones, dropping some. Of about 480,000 clones in the sample, 79% were seen once. The specimen was PBMCs. These receptor sequences come from a woman between 35 and 50 years old in good health. Some clones in this sample may be carry-over from other donors' samples.

The chain uses TRBV19 and TRBJ2-3; 8 bases fit TRBD2. The germline CDR1 and CDR2 sequences are LNHDA and SQIVND (reference sequence). The J segment lost 4 bases and the V segment lost 6 bases, leaving 6 bases of the junction unmatched. This CDR3 spans 14 amino acids. Here the CDR3 DNA reads TGTGCCAGTAGGACAGCGGGAGCGCCAGATACGCAGTATTTT. It is translated as CASRTAGAPDTQYF.

The V and J genes are TRBV28 and TRBJ1-3; TRBD1 aligns across 8 bases. CDR1 and CDR2 from the germline V gene are MDHEN and SYDVKM. The V and J ends lost 5 bases and 4 bases, in that order; junction bases with no gene match: 10. The CDR3 loop spans 16 amino acids. The CDR3 coding sequence is TGTGCCAGCAGTCCCATGGACAGGGAGGTAGGAAACACCATATATTTT. Its protein product is CASSPMDREVGNTIYF.

V gene TRBV9 combines with J gene TRBJ2-6; D not resolved. Trimming shortened V by 0 bases and J by 0 bases, and 4 bases separated the two germline ends. The CDR3 is 15 amino acids. CDR1 SGDLS and CDR2 YYNGEE come from the germline V gene. CDR3 protein: CASSVVSSGANVLTF. The CDR3 DNA follows: TGTGCCAGCAGCGTAGTGTCCTCTGGGGCCAACGTCCTGACTTTC.